This passage covers 7 T cell receptor beta chains from one sample sequenced in a study of blood T cell repertoires in COVID-19. Clones were read by immunoSEQ multiplex PCR, and TCRdb kept only the in-frame ones, dropping some. This sample yields around 74,000 clones, of which 70% to 90% are seen a single time; around 7.9% belongs to the top ten. Sequenced sample: peripheral blood. Receptors were obtained from a man aged 30 to 45 with acute or convalescent COVID-19.

This clone was seen only a few times. The chain couples TRBV5-4 to TRBJ2-7; D call uncertain. Trimming took 7 bases from V and 0 from J, leaving 17 bases between them. From germline, CDR1 is SGHNT and CDR2 YYREEE (reference sequence). CDR3 size: 15 residues. For the CDR3, the DNA is TGTGCCAGCCTTCTAGACTTGATTCTCTCCTACGAGCAGTACTTC. It yields the protein CASLLDLILSYEQYF.

This clone was seen once. This rearrangement joins TRBV27 to TRBJ2-1; 7 positions agree with TRBD2. Per the germline V gene, CDR1 is MNHEY and CDR2 is SMNVEV (reference sequence). The ends lost 6 bases at V and 5 bases at J; junction bases unmatched: 13. The CDR3 sequence is 16 residues long. CDR3 DNA: TGTGCCAGCAGATATCTCTCAGCGGGAACGAACAATGAGCAGTTCTTC. Protein product: CASRYLSAGTNNEQFF.

Only one count was recorded for this clone. The rearrangement links TRBV2 to TRBJ2-5; 8 bases match TRBD2. After removal of 1 base from V and 14 bases from J, the junction contained 3 bases not matched to a gene. CDR3 length equals 11 residues. The germline V gene has CDR1 SNHLY and CDR2 FYNNEI. The CDR3 protein is CASSEGGRLYF. DNA of the CDR3: TGTGCCAGCAGTGAAGGCGGGAGGCTCTACTTC.

V is TRBV21-1 and J is TRBJ2-1; no check of the table's D call, TRBD1, against the DNA was made. TRBV21-1 is a recognized pseudogene. This CDR3 comprises 18 residues. The CDR3 loop reads CASSKDDSCLFSYNEQFF. For the CDR3, the DNA is TGTGCCAGCAGCAAGGATGACAGTTGCCTATTTTCCTACAATGAGCAGTTCTTC.

This sequence joins TRBV7-9 and TRBJ1-5, with a tentative D call TRBD1 (5 bases). The CDR3 totals 14 residues. CDR1 and CDR2 (germline): SEHNR, FQNEAQ (reference sequence). V gave up 5 bases and J gave up 2 bases, with 10 bases separating them. The CDR3 spells CASSPKGGNQPQHF. CDR3 nucleotide sequence: TGTGCCAGCAGCCCAAAAGGGGGCAATCAGCCCCAGCATTTT. The complete variable domain, with remaining parts taken from reference TRBV7-9 and TRBJ1-5, reads DTGVSQNPRHKITKRGQNVTFRCDPISEHNRLYWYRQTLGQGPEFLTYFQNEAQLEKSRLLSDRFSAERPKGSFSTLEIQRTEQGDSAMYLCASSPKGGNQPQHFGDGTRLSIL.

This sequence joins TRBV7-9 and TRBJ1-2, with D maybe TRBD1 (5 bases). The CDR3 length is 15 residues. Trimming took off 1 base at V and 7 bases at J, with 16 bases between the two ends. Germline V lookup: CDR1 SEHNR, CDR2 FQNEAQ (reference sequence). The CDR3 DNA sequence: TGTGCCAGCAGCTTAGGTGGAAATGCGCAGGGTGGCTACACCTTC. Its translation is CASSLGGNAQGGYTF.

The V gene is TRBV27, the J gene TRBJ2-3; D ambiguous. Germline-derived CDR1 and CDR2 are MNHEY and SMNVEV (reference sequence). This CDR3 contains 13 residues. Between the trimmed V and J ends, which lost 2 bases and 4 bases, there was a span of 7 bases. CDR3 sequence reads: CASSLSPADTQYF. CDR3 bases: TGTGCCAGCAGTTTAAGTCCGGCAGATACGCAGTATTTT.